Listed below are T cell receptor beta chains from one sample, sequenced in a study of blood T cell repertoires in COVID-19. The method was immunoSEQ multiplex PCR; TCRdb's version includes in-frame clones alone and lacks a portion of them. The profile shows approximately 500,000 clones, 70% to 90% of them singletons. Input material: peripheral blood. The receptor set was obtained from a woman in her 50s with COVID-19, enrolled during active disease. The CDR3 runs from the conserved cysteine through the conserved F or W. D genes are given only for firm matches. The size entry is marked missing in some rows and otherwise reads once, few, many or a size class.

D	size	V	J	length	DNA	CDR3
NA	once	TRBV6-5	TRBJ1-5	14	TGTGCCAGCAGTCGCGACAGTTTCAATCAGCCCCAGCATTTT	CASSRDSFNQPQHF
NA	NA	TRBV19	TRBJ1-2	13	TGTGCCAGTAGTATCGGCGGGGTCTATGGCTACACCTTC	CASSIGGVYGYTF
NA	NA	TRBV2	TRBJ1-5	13	TGTGCCAGCAGGTCAGGGGAAAATCAGCCCCAGCATTTT	CASRSGENQPQHF
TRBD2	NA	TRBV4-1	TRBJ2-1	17	TGCGCCAGCAGCCCGGACGCTAGCGGGGGGTTTTCCAATGAGCAGTTCTTC	CASSPDASGGFSNEQFF
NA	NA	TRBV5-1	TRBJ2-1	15	TGCGCCAGCGCTGGAGGGGGGGGAACCCACAATGAGCAGTTCTTC	CASAGGGGTHNEQFF
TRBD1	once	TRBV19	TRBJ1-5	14	TGTGCCAGTAGCCCGACAGGGGGCTATCAGCCCCAGCATTTT	CASSPTGGYQPQHF
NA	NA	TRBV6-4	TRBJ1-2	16	TGTGCCAGCAGTGTAGCCAGGGATCGAGCTAACTATGGCTACACCTTC	CASSVARDRANYGYTF
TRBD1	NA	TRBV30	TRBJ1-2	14	TGTGCCTGGAGTGTACAGGACAGGGTTGGTGGCTACACCTTC	CAWSVQDRVGGYTF
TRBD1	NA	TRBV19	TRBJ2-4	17	TGTGCCAGTAGTATAGTGGGCCTACAGGGGGGAGGAAACATTCAGTACTTC	CASSIVGLQGGGNIQYF
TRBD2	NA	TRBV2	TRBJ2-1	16	TGTGCCAGCAGTGGGGGGACTAGCGGGCCTTACAATGAGCAGTTCTTC	CASSGGTSGPYNEQFF